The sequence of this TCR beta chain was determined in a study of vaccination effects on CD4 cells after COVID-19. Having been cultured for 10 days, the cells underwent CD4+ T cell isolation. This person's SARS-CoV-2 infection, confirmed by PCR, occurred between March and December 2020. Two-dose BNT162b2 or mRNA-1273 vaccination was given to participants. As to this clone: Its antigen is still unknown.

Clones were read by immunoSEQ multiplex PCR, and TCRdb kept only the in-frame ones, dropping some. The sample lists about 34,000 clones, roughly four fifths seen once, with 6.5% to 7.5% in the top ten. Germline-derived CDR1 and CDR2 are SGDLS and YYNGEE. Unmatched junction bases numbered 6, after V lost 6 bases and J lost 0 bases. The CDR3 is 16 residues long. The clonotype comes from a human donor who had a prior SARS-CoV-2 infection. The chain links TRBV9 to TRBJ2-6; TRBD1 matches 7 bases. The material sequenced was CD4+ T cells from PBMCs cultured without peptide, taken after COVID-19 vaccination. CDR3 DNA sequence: TGTGCCAGCACGAAAGGGGGCCTCTCTGGGGCCAACGTCCTGACTTTC. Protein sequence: CASTKGGLSGANVLTF.